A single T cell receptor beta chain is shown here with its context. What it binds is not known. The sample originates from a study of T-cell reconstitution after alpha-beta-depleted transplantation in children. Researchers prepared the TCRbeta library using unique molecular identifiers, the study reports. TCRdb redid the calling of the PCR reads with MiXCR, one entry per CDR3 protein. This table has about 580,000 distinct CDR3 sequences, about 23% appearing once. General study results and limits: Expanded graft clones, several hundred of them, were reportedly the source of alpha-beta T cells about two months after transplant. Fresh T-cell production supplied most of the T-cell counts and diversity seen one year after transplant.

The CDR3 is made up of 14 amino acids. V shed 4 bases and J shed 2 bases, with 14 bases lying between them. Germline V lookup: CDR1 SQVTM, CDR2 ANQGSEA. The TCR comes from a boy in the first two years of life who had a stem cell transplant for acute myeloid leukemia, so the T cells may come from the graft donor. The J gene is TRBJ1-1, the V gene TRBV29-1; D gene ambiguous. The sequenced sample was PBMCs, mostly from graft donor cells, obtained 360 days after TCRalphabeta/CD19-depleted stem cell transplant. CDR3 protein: CSVGESRINTEAFF. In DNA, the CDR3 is TGCAGCGTTGGGGAGTCCAGGATTAACACTGAAGCTTTCTTT. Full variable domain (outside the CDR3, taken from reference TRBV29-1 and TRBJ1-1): SAVISQKPSRDICQRGTSLTIQCQVDSQVTMMFWYRQQPGQSLTLIATANQGSEATYESGFVIDKFPISRPNLTFSTLTVSNMSPEDSSIYLCSVGESRINTEAFFGQGTRLTVV.